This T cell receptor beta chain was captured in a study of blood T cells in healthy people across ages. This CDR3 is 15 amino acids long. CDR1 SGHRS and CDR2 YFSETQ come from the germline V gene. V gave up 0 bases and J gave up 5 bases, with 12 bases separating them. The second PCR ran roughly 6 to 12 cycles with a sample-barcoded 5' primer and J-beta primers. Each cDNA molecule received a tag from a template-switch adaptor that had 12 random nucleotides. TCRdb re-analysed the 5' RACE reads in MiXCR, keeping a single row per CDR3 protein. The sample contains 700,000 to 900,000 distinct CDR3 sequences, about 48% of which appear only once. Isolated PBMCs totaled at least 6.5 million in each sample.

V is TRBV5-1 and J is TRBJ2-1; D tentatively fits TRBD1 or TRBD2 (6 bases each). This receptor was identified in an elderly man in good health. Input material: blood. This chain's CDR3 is CASSLGTRGDNEQFF. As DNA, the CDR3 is TGCGCCAGCAGCTTGGGGACAAGGGGGGACAATGAGCAGTTCTTC.